The rows below give T cell receptor beta chains drawn from one sample of a study of blood T cell repertoires in COVID-19. Measured with immunoSEQ multiplex PCR; TCRdb has only the in-frame clones, and not every one. Here the sample spans tens of thousands of clones, 89% being singletons. Sequencing was done on a sample of peripheral blood. Receptors originate from a man aged 60 to 75 with acute or convalescent COVID-19. Each CDR3 is given with its conserved first and last residue. Each record gives: CDR3 DNA, CDR3 protein, V gene, J gene, D gene, clone size. D genes are given only for firm matches. Not every row has a clone size; where given, it reads once, few, many or a size class.

DNA: TGCGCCAGCAGCCTAAGCGGGGGGGACACCGGGGAGCTGTTTTTT
CDR3: CASSLSGGDTGELFF
V: TRBV5-1
J: TRBJ2-2
D: TRBD2
size: -

DNA: TGTGCCAGCAGTGGGGCCGGCCTGGGGGGATACACCTTC
CDR3: CASSGAGLGGYTF
V: TRBV2
J: TRBJ1-2
D: -
size: -

DNA: TGTGCCAGCAGCTCCCGGACTAGCGCAATCTCCTACAATGAGCAGTTCTTC
CDR3: CASSSRTSAISYNEQFF
V: TRBV7-2
J: TRBJ2-1
D: TRBD2
size: -

DNA: TGTGCCAGTAGTCGAGGGGGGGCTCTTGCAACTAATGAAAAACTGTTTTTT
CDR3: CASSRGGALATNEKLFF
V: TRBV19
J: TRBJ1-4
D: -
size: -

DNA: TGTGCCAGCGGGCGGGACAGGGGGACTAATGAAAAACTGTTTTTT
CDR3: CASGRDRGTNEKLFF
V: TRBV2
J: TRBJ1-4
D: TRBD1
size: -

DNA: TGTGCCAGCAGCCTTCAGGGATCGAACACCGGGGAGCTGTTTTTT
CDR3: CASSLQGSNTGELFF
V: TRBV11-2
J: TRBJ2-2
D: -
size: -

DNA: TGTGCCAGCAGCCAACACGCCGGGACTAGCGGTTACGAGCAGTACTTC
CDR3: CASSQHAGTSGYEQYF
V: TRBV3-1/TRBV3-2
J: TRBJ2-7
D: TRBD2
size: -

DNA: TGTGCCAGCAGTTTAGGGCTTAGCAATCAGCCCCAGCATTTT
CDR3: CASSLGLSNQPQHF
V: TRBV28
J: TRBJ1-5
D: -
size: -

DNA: TGTGCCAGCAGCCTCCTACAGGGCCAAGCCGCGTTTAACTATGGCTACACCTTC
CDR3: CASSLLQGQAAFNYGYTF
V: TRBV7-9
J: TRBJ1-2
D: -
size: -

DNA: TGTGCCAGCACCCCGACAGGTTTCCTGCCACGGTATGGCTACACCTTC
CDR3: CASTPTGFLPRYGYTF
V: TRBV28
J: TRBJ1-2
D: -
size: -

DNA: TGCGCCAGCAGCCAAACCGGGACAGGGAATGAAAAACTGTTTTTT
CDR3: CASSQTGTGNEKLFF
V: TRBV4-1
J: TRBJ1-4
D: TRBD1
size: -

DNA: TGTGCCAGCAGTTACCCCCGAGGACAGGGCATGAATGAGCAGTTCTTC
CDR3: CASSYPRGQGMNEQFF
V: TRBV6-6
J: TRBJ2-1
D: TRBD1
size: -

DNA: TGTGCCAGCTCACGGGCAGACTCTGGAAACACCATATATTTT
CDR3: CASSRADSGNTIYF
V: TRBV18
J: TRBJ1-3
D: -
size: -

DNA: TGTGCCAGTAGTCCCGGGACAGGGACCGTTAGATTCATACGCGGGCAGTACTTC
CDR3: CASSPGTGTVRFIRGQYF
V: TRBV19
J: TRBJ2-7
D: TRBD1
size: -

DNA: TGTGCCTGGAGTAAACAGGGCTTCGGCGCTTTCTTT
CDR3: CAWSKQGFGAFF
V: TRBV30
J: TRBJ1-1
D: -
size: -

DNA: TGTGCCAGCAGCGCATCGGGACAGGGGCGTAATCAGCCCCAGCATTTT
CDR3: CASSASGQGRNQPQHF
V: TRBV5-6
J: TRBJ1-5
D: TRBD1
size: -

DNA: TGTGCCAGCAGGCCACAGGGGGCGCGAATTGAAAAACTGTTTTTT
CDR3: CASRPQGARIEKLFF
V: TRBV6-5
J: TRBJ1-4
D: TRBD1
size: few